The 16 T cell receptor beta chains in this list originate from one sample, sequenced in a study of identical twins. TCRdb re-derived calls from the 5' RACE reads in MiXCR, one entry per CDR3 protein. The sample contains 750,000 to 950,000 distinct CDR3 sequences, around an eighth of which appear only once. A further study also used this sample, focusing on yellow fever vaccine responses in identical twins.

What was sequenced was PBMCs. Source of these receptors: a woman younger than 30 in good health.

The rearrangement joins TRBV9 to TRBJ1-1; D not resolved. Germline V CDR1 and CDR2: SGDLS, YYNGEE. Deletions cut 0 bases from V and 6 bases from J, with 12 bases between. The CDR3 is 14 amino acids. This chain's CDR3 is CASSVGWAGAEAFF. For the CDR3, the DNA is TGTGCCAGCAGCGTAGGCTGGGCGGGTGCTGAAGCTTTCTTT.

This chain joins TRBV12-3 or TRBV12-4 and TRBJ1-4, with D maybe TRBD1 (5 bases). The CDR3 consists of 13 residues. Trimming took 5 bases from V and 6 from J, leaving 10 bases between them. The CDR3 DNA sequence: TGTGCCAGCAGTCGTCAGGGATATGAAAAACTGTTTTTT. Protein: CASSRQGYEKLFF.

V usage is TRBV3-1 and J usage is TRBJ1-3; D unclear. CDR1 is LGHDT and CDR2 is YNNKEL in the germline V gene (reference sequence). This CDR3 comprises 15 residues. Between the trimmed V and J ends, which lost 0 bases and 2 bases, there was a span of 8 bases. CDR3 sequence reads: CASSQDAGTGNTIYF. CDR3 bases: TGTGCCAGCAGCCAAGATGCGGGGACTGGAAACACCATATATTTT.

The chain employs TRBV6-1 and TRBJ2-7; no definite D call. Trimming cost V 8 bases and J 2 bases, with 13 bases left between them. The germline V gene encodes CDR1 MNHNS and CDR2 SASEGT. This CDR3 spans 13 amino acids. The CDR3 loop is CASGPEVAYEQYF. The CDR3 region has the DNA TGTGCCAGCGGTCCCGAGGTGGCCTACGAGCAGTACTTC.

The gene calls are TRBV9 and TRBJ1-1; maybe TRBD1 (6 bases). The germline V gene encodes CDR1 SGDLS and CDR2 YYNGEE. The CDR3 covers 15 residues. Trimming removed 0 bases at V and 6 bases at J, with 15 bases between. The chain's CDR3 is CASSVVSRGQAEAFF. CDR3 DNA sequence: TGTGCCAGCAGCGTAGTCTCTCGGGGGCAGGCTGAAGCTTTCTTT.

J is TRBJ2-1 and V is TRBV5-1; D possibly corresponds to TRBD1 (5 bases). Trimming pared 0 bases from V and 5 bases from J, leaving 18 bases between. The CDR3 runs 17 residues. Germline V lookup: CDR1 SGHRS, CDR2 YFSETQ. The CDR3 is CASSLAFGQGHNNEQFF. As DNA, the CDR3 is TGCGCCAGCAGCTTGGCCTTTGGGCAGGGTCACAACAATGAGCAGTTCTTC.

This clonotype turned up a few times. The rearrangement joins TRBV6-2 or TRBV6-3 to TRBJ2-5, with TRBD2 as a possible D gene (5 bases). V was trimmed by 4 bases and J by 4 bases, leaving 10 bases between them. CDR1 is MNHEY and CDR2 is SVGEGT in the germline V gene. The CDR3 sequence is 13 residues long. This chain's CDR3 is CASSLSSRETQYF. The CDR3 DNA reads as TGTGCCAGCAGTTTATCTAGCCGAGAGACCCAGTACTTC.

There are a few counts of this clonotype. The chain joins TRBV11-2 to TRBJ2-7; D might be TRBD2 (6 bases). This CDR3 has 15 amino acids. V dropped 1 base and J dropped 4 bases, with 14 bases sitting between them. CDR1 is SGHAT and CDR2 is FQNNGV in the germline V gene. The CDR3, as DNA: TGTGCCAGCAGCTTAGCATCTAGCGTTACGTACGAGCAGTACTTC. Protein product: CASSLASSVTYEQYF.

This clonotype has more than one count but fewer than ten. The genes are TRBV12-3 or TRBV12-4 and TRBJ1-4; TRBD1 matches 9 bases. The J segment lost 2 bases and the V segment lost 5 bases, leaving 3 bases of the junction unmatched. The CDR3 extends over 15 amino acids. The CDR3 nucleotides read TGTGCCAGCAGTCCCGGGACAGGGACTAATGAAAAACTGTTTTTT. Amino acids: CASSPGTGTNEKLFF.

This clonotype came up a few times. The chain carries TRBV6-1 and TRBJ2-2, with D unresolved. The germline V gene encodes CDR1 MNHNS and CDR2 SASEGT. The CDR3 sequence is 16 residues long. V lost 3 bases and J 4 bases, leaving 15 bases between the germline ends. The CDR3 sequence is CASSDWRTTFTGELFF. DNA of the CDR3: TGTGCCAGCAGTGATTGGCGTACTACTTTCACCGGGGAGCTGTTTTTT.

The chain recombines TRBV4-1 with TRBJ1-2; D is ambiguous. From germline, CDR1 is MGHRA and CDR2 YSYEKL. With 6 bases removed from V and 7 bases from J, the gap between germline ends came to 18 bases. This CDR3 spans 14 amino acids. The CDR3 coding sequence is TGCGCCAGCAGGGATTCGTGGGTTATGGGTGGCTACACCTTC. Its translation is CASRDSWVMGGYTF.

This clonotype came up many times. The chain joins TRBV10-3 to TRBJ1-1, with a tentative D call TRBD1 (5 bases). CDR3 length equals 14 residues. V lost 6 bases to trimming and J lost 8 bases, with 19 bases between them. Germline-derived CDR1 and CDR2 are ENHRY and SYGVKD. The CDR3 DNA is TGTGCCATCAGGGGGGGAGAGGGATCCTCAGAAGCTTTCTTT. Amino acid sequence: CAIRGGEGSSEAFF.

This clonotype was found many times. The V and J genes are TRBV12-3 or TRBV12-4 and TRBJ2-1; 10 positions match TRBD2. V lost 0 bases and J lost 7; bases outside the gene matches: 3. This CDR3 has 15 residues. CDR3 coding DNA: TGTGCCAGCAGTTTAGCTAGCGGGAGGCAAAATGAGCAGTTCTTC. Residues: CASSLASGRQNEQFF.

In its sample, this clonotype was seen a few times. This chain links TRBV2 with TRBJ2-4, with 8 bases that match TRBD1. V lost 6 bases, J lost 3 bases, and 4 bases stayed unmatched. There are 14 residues in the CDR3. Per the germline V gene, CDR1 is SNHLY and CDR2 is FYNNEI. CDR3 DNA: TGTGCCAGCAGGGGCGACAGGGGCAAAAACATTCAGTACTTC. It encodes CASRGDRGKNIQYF.

This clonotype came up many times. This chain connects TRBV12-3 or TRBV12-4 to TRBJ2-3, with 11 positions matching TRBD2. Germline trimming cut 5 bases from V and 0 bases from J; bases unmatched to any gene: 1. CDR3 size: 15 residues. For the CDR3, the DNA is TGTGCCAGCAGTCCTAGCGGGAGGAGCACAGATACGCAGTATTTT. This sequence encodes CASSPSGRSTDTQYF.

This chain uses TRBV5-1 with TRBJ2-7; 7 positions agree with TRBD2. Germline V CDR1 and CDR2: SGHRS, YFSETQ. The CDR3 is 14 residues long. The junction had 4 bases not matched to a gene; V was cut back by 1 base and J by 3 bases. The CDR3 is CASSLPGGIYEQYV. The CDR3, as DNA: TGCGCCAGCAGCTTGCCGGGGGGTATCTACGAGCAGTACGTC.